What follows are 7 T cell receptor beta chains derived from one specimen sequenced in a study of cytomegalovirus exposure and HLA in healthy donors. 60 Vbeta and 13 Jbeta primers were used in PCR. Clones were sequenced by immunoSEQ multiplex PCR, and TCRdb holds only the in-frame ones, with some missing. The table has 150,000 to 200,000 clones, 75% to 85% seen once. The sample comprised PBMCs. These receptors all stem from a woman between 18 and 29 years old in good health and CMV-seropositive.

This sequence joins TRBV6-7 and TRBJ2-2; the D is unclear. TRBV6-7 is an open reading frame, and its role is uncertain. V shed 7 bases and J shed 0 bases, with 6 bases lying between them. The CDR3 extends over 13 amino acids. The CDR3 here is CASTATNTGELFF. The CDR3 bases are TGTGCCAGCACCGCTACGAACACCGGGGAGCTGTTTTTT.

The rearrangement links TRBV27 to TRBJ2-7; 9 bases map to TRBD1. Trimming removed 5 bases from V and 3 bases from J; junction bases left unmatched: 5. This CDR3 has 14 amino acids. CDR1 is MNHEY and CDR2 is SMNVEV in the germline V gene (reference sequence). The CDR3 DNA reads TGTGCCAGCAGTCGAGCGACAGGGGGCTACGAGCAGTACTTC. Its translation is CASSRATGGYEQYF.

This chain joins TRBV4-3 and TRBJ2-5; D is possibly TRBD1 (5 bases). The V gene's germline CDR1 is LGHNA and CDR2 YSLEER. V was trimmed by 3 bases and J by 7 bases, leaving 15 bases between them. This CDR3 contains 14 residues. CDR3 nucleotide sequence: TGCGCCAGCAGCCACCCTGTGAAAGGGGCGACCCAGTACTTC. As protein: CASSHPVKGATQYF.

The chain combines TRBV4-3 with TRBJ1-6, with 8 positions matching TRBD1. The length of the CDR3 is 16 residues. V lost 3 bases and J lost 0; bases outside the gene matches: 1. Germline CDR1 and CDR2: LGHNA and YSLEER. Here the CDR3 reads CASSQGQVSYNSPLHF. As DNA, the CDR3 is TGCGCCAGCAGCCAGGGACAGGTCTCCTATAATTCACCCCTCCACTTT.

This clone was picked up one time. The chain is built from TRBV14 and TRBJ1-1, with D tentatively TRBD1 (5 bases). Germline assignment: CDR1 SGHDN and CDR2 FVKESK. This CDR3 is built from 16 residues. Trimming pared 4 bases from V and 0 bases from J, leaving 15 bases between. The DNA of the CDR3 is TGTGCCAGCAGCCTCTACGGTGGGGCCTTGAACACTGAAGCTTTCTTT. This sequence encodes CASSLYGGALNTEAFF.

This clone was seen only once. The chain combines TRBV7-2 with TRBJ1-1; possible D gene TRBD1, 5 bases. The CDR3 consists of 14 residues. V dropped 4 bases and J dropped 6 bases, with 15 bases sitting between them. Looked up from germline, CDR1 is SGHTA and CDR2 is FQGNSA. The CDR3 DNA is TGTGCCAGCAGCTGGGGGGGGTTGGTGGCTGAAGCTTTCTTT. Its translation: CASSWGGLVAEAFF.

In its sample, this clone was seen a few times. The chain links TRBV2 to TRBJ1-4; 7 nucleotides line up with TRBD1. The CDR3 totals 14 residues. Trimming at V came to 6 bases and at J to 11 bases, leaving 12 bases not matched to a gene. Germline assignment: CDR1 SNHLY and CDR2 FYNNEI. As DNA, the CDR3 is TGTGCCAGCAGGGAGAGAAGCGACAGGGACAAACTGTTTTTT. Translated: CASRERSDRDKLFF.